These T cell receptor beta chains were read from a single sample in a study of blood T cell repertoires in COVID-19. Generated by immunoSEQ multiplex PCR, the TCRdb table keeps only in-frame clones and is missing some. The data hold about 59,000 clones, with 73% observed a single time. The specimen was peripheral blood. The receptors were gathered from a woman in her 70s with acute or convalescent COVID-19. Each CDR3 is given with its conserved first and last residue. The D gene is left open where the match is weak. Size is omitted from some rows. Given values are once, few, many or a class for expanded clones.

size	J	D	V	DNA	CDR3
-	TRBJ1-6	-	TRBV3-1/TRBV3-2	TGTGCCAGCAGCCAAGACAGGGACACTTCACCCCTCCACTTT	CASSQDRDTSPLHF
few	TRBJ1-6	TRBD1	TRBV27	TGTGCCAGCCGCTCCTCGACAGGGGGAAATTCACCCCTCCACTTT	CASRSSTGGNSPLHF
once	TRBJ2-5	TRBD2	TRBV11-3	TGTGCCAGCAGCCCGGGGGGAAGAGAGACCCAGTACTTC	CASSPGGRETQYF
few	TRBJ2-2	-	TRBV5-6	TGTGCCAGCAGCTTGGGGAGGGGGCACACCGGGGAGCTGTTTTTT	CASSLGRGHTGELFF
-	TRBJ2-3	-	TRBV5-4	TGTGCCAGCACTTTAACGAGTTTCGGCACAGATACGCAGTATTTT	CASTLTSFGTDTQYF
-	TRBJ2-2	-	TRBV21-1	TGTGCCAGCAGCAAAGTCAGGGTCGGCGAGCTGTTTTTT	CASSKVRVGELFF
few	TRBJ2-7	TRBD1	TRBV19	TGTGCCAGTAGTCCAGGGGGCACCTGGGGGGAGCAGTACTTC	CASSPGGTWGEQYF
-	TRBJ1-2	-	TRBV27	TGTGCCAGCAGTTTGACCGGCTTTGGGCGAGATAACTATGGCTACACCTTC	CASSLTGFGRDNYGYTF
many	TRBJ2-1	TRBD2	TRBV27	TGTGCCAGCAGTAAGGGACTAGCCGGAAATGAGCAGTTCTTC	CASSKGLAGNEQFF
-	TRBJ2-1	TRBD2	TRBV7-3	TGTGCCAGCAGCTTAGTCGTGGGGGAGGGCTACAATGAGCAGTTCTTC	CASSLVVGEGYNEQFF
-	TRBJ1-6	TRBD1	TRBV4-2	TGTGCCAGCAGCCAAGACCCCCCGGGACAGATCAAGTGGGCACCCCTCCACTTT	CASSQDPPGQIKWAPLHF
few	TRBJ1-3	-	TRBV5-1	TGCGCCAGCAGCTTGGGAGGGACAACGATAAACTCTGGAAACACCATATATTTT	CASSLGGTTINSGNTIYF
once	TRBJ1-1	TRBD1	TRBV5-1	TGCGCCAGCAGTCACTCGACAGGGGGAAACACTGAAGCTTTCTTT	CASSHSTGGNTEAFF
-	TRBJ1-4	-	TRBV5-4	TGTGCCAGCAGCTTTCGTAGTTCAACTAATGAAAAACTGTTTTTT	CASSFRSSTNEKLFF
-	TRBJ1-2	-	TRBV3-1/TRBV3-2	TGTGCCAGCAGCCACGGACAGCTAAAGTTCTATGGCTACACCTTC	CASSHGQLKFYGYTF
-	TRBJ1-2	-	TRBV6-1	TGTGCCAGCAGTGAAGCGATGTCAGGAAATTATGGCTACACCTTC	CASSEAMSGNYGYTF
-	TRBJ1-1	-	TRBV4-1	TGCGCCAGCAGCCCGTCTAGGACAGTCAGAGCTTTCTTT	CASSPSRTVRAFF
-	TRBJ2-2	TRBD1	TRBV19	TGTGCCTCCTACGGACAGGGCTACACCGGGGAGCTGTTTTTT	CASYGQGYTGELFF
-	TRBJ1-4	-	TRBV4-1	TGCGCCAGCAGCCTCGGAGTTAGTGAAAAACTGTTTTTT	CASSLGVSEKLFF
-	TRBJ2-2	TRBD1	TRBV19	TGTGCCAGTAGCTTGGGACAGGGAAGAACCGGGGAGCTGTTTTTT	CASSLGQGRTGELFF
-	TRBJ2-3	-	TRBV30	TGTGCCTGGAGTGTGCCGCTGCGGGACTTTCATACGCAGTATTTT	CAWSVPLRDFHTQYF
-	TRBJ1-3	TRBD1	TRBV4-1	TGCGCCAGCAGCCAAGATCCCACAGGGGGTCGGCGATTTAGTGGAAACACCATATATTTT	CASSQDPTGGRRFSGNTIYF
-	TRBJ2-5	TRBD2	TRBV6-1	TGTGCCAGCAGTGAGGGCACCTTAGCGGGGGCAGGAGAGACCCAGTACTTC	CASSEGTLAGAGETQYF
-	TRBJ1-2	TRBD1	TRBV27	TGTGCCAGCAGTCGGGTGACAGGGAGAGGGGCCTATGGCTACACCTTC	CASSRVTGRGAYGYTF
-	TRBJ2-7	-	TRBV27	TGTGCCAGCAGCAGATACAGCCTACTCTACGAGCAGTACTTC	CASSRYSLLYEQYF
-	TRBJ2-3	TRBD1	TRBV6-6	TGTGCCAGCAGCCATACAGGGGGCCTAGATACGCAGTATTTT	CASSHTGGLDTQYF
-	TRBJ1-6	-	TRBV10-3	TGTGCCATCAGTGGCGGGAGGGTAGTGGTTCCAAATAATTCACCCCTCCACTTT	CAISGGRVVVPNNSPLHF
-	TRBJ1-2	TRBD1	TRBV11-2	TGTGCCAGCTGGGGGCCGGACAGGGCCTATGGCTACACCTTC	CASWGPDRAYGYTF
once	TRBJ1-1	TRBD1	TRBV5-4	TGTGCCAGCAGCTTGGGTGGACAGGGAGACACTGAAGCTTTCTTT	CASSLGGQGDTEAFF
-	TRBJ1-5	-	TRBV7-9	TGTGCCAGCAGCGGGGGGGGACCCCTCTATAGCAATCAGCCCCAGCATTTT	CASSGGGPLYSNQPQHF
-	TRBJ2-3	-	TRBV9	TGTGCCAGCAGCGTAGTGACTGGCACAGATACGCAGTATTTT	CASSVVTGTDTQYF
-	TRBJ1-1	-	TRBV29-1	TGCAGCGTTGGAGGAGCCAGGGACACTGAAGCTTTCTTT	CSVGGARDTEAFF
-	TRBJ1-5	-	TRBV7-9	TGTGCCAGCAGCTTAGCGGGGGCCCAGCCCCAGCATTTT	CASSLAGAQPQHF
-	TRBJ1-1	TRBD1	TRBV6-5	TGTGCCAGCAGCCTGGGGACAGCGAACACTGAAGCTTTCTTT	CASSLGTANTEAFF
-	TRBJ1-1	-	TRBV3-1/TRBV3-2	TGTGCCAGCAGCCAAGGGAGGGGAGCTGAAGCTTTCTTT	CASSQGRGAEAFF
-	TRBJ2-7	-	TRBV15	TGTGCCACCAGCAGAGCCGGGATTAGCTCCTACGAGCAGTACTTC	CATSRAGISSYEQYF
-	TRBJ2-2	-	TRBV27	TGTGCCAGCACCCCTTACCCCGGGGATACCGGGGAGCTGTTTTTT	CASTPYPGDTGELFF
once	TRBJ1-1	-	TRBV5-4	TGTGCCAGCAGCCTGGACAGGAACACTGAAGCTTTCTTT	CASSLDRNTEAFF
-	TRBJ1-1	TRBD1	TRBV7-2	TGTGCCAGCAGCCGGGGGGCGGGACAGGTAAATGAAGCTTTCTTT	CASSRGAGQVNEAFF
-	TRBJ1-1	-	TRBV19	TGTGCCAGTGGGGCAGGGTACGGTATGGGCACTGAAGCTTTCTTT	CASGAGYGMGTEAFF